The clone carrying this T cell receptor beta chain was counted a single time. At one end, the junction sequence differs from germline, possibly due to a read error. There are 15 residues in the CDR3. Germline loops: CDR1 MNHEY, CDR2 SVGAGI. The sample is drawn from a study of cytomegalovirus exposure and HLA in healthy donors. 13 Jbeta primers and 60 Vbeta primers were used for the PCR. Sequenced by immunoSEQ multiplex PCR; TCRdb stores in-frame clones only, minus some. The data hold under 200,000 clones, with around four fifths observed a single time. The receptor was isolated from a man younger than 40 in good health and CMV-seronegative. The chain recombines TRBV6-5 with TRBJ2-3, with D uncertain. The source material was PBMCs. CDR3 nucleotides: TGTGCCGGCAGTTACGGCGAAGACTCCACAGATACGCAGTATTTT. It is translated as CAGSYGEDSTDTQYF.